What follows are 11 T cell receptor beta chains derived from one specimen sequenced in a study of Ad26.COV2.S vaccination and SARS-CoV-2 variants. As for treatment: about 20 received Ad26.COV2.S at low or high dose, single or two shots; about 5 received placebo; per-sample allocation not given. At day 63 after the first vaccine or placebo injection, samples were drawn. TCRdb's copy holds only in-frame clones and misses some; the assay was immunoSEQ multiplex PCR. The profile shows hundreds of thousands of clones, roughly 90% of them singletons. The sample was peripheral blood, taken in a trial of Ad26.COV2.S vaccine versus placebo. The receptor set was obtained from a person between 18 and 65 years old who received the Ad26.COV2.S COVID-19 vaccine or a placebo.

CDR3 in amino acids: CASSLSLRGTEAFF. The CDR3 nucleotides are TGTGCCAGCAGCTTATCCCTCAGGGGCACTGAAGCTTTCTTT. This chain connects TRBV9 to TRBJ1-1; a weak D match, TRBD1 (6 bases). The V gene lost 4 bases and the J gene lost 4 bases, with 14 bases spanning the gap. The CDR3 runs 14 residues. Germline-derived CDR1 and CDR2 are SGDLS and YYNGEE.

This chain uses TRBV6-5 with TRBJ1-1; D gene ambiguous. This CDR3 spans 13 amino acids. V gave up 2 bases and J gave up 1 base, with 5 bases separating them. Germline V gives CDR1 MNHEY, CDR2 SVGAGI. The CDR3 region has the DNA TGTGCCAGCAGTTACGGTCCGAACACTGAAGCTTTCTTT. Translating gives CASSYGPNTEAFF.

The gene calls are TRBV12-3 or TRBV12-4 and TRBJ2-7; D call uncertain. The germline V and J ends were trimmed by 3 bases and 1 base, with 7 bases remaining between them. The CDR3 totals 13 residues. The CDR3 loop reads CASSFVPSYEQYF. CDR3 coding DNA: TGTGCCAGCAGTTTTGTTCCGTCCTACGAGCAGTACTTC.

CDR3 bases: TGTGCCAGCTCACGAACTCAGGACCAGAACACTGAAGCTTTCTTT. Translated: CASSRTQDQNTEAFF. This chain joins TRBV18 and TRBJ1-1; D is uncertain. This CDR3 spans 15 amino acids. In germline, CDR1 is KGHSH, CDR2 LQKENI. Trimming left V 4 bases short and J 1 base short, with 13 bases between.

The chain is built from TRBV5-4 and TRBJ2-1; TRBD2 might be the D (6 bases). Germline CDR1 reads SGHNT; CDR2 reads YYREEE (reference sequence). The CDR3 extends over 14 amino acids. V was cut by 10 bases and J by 8 bases, with 22 bases left in between. This chain's CDR3 is CASGGEPAVDEQFF. The CDR3 bases are TGTGCCTCCGGAGGGGAGCCGGCCGTCGATGAGCAGTTCTTC.

The gene calls are TRBV18 and TRBJ1-4, with D perhaps matching TRBD1 (6 bases). The V gene's germline CDR1 is KGHSH and CDR2 LQKENI. The CDR3 extends over 13 amino acids. The V end lost 2 bases, the J end lost 8 bases, and 9 bases lay between the germline ends. The CDR3 DNA reads as TGTGCCAGCTCACCAGATCAGGGGGAAAAACTGTTTTTT. This codes for CASSPDQGEKLFF.

This clone was counted only a few times. The chain is built from TRBV6-5 and TRBJ2-7; tentatively, D is TRBD1 (6 bases). There are 13 residues in the CDR3. V dropped 6 bases and J dropped 0 bases, with 9 bases sitting between them. Germline assignment: CDR1 MNHEY and CDR2 SVGAGI. CDR3: CASSRDTSYEQYF. CDR3 DNA: TGTGCCAGCAGCCGGGACACCTCCTACGAGCAGTACTTC.

This rearrangement joins TRBV13 to TRBJ1-3; D unclear. Per germline, CDR1 PRHDT and CDR2 FYEKMQ (reference sequence). The CDR3 contains 14 residues. Trimming pared 7 bases from V and 0 bases from J, leaving 10 bases between. CDR3 loop: CASMGFSSGNTIYF. The CDR3 bases are TGTGCCAGCATGGGCTTTAGCTCTGGAAACACCATATATTTT. The variable domain in full, completed from reference TRBV13 and TRBJ1-3, reads AAGVIQSPRHLIKEKRETATLKCYPIPRHDTVYWYQQGPGQDPQFLISFYEKMQSDKGSIPDRFSAQQFSDYHSELNMSSLELGDSALYFCASMGFSSGNTIYFGEGSWLTVV.

The V and J genes are TRBV19 and TRBJ2-1; 8 bases agree with TRBD2. Germline V gives CDR1 LNHDA, CDR2 SQIVND (reference sequence). The CDR3 is 15 residues long. J was trimmed by 6 bases and V by 4 bases; bases with no gene match: 8. CDR3 coding DNA: TGTGCCAGTAGTAGACGGGGGGGTTCAGCCAATGAGCAGTTCTTC. The encoded protein is CASSRRGGSANEQFF.

The V call is TRBV14, the J call TRBJ2-7; D remains ambiguous. The CDR3 totals 15 residues. V was shortened by 0 bases and J by 3 bases, with 12 bases between the two germline ends. Germline-derived CDR1 and CDR2 are SGHDN and FVKESK. This CDR3 reads CASSQEGFGFYEQYF. Written as DNA, the CDR3 is TGTGCCAGCAGCCAAGAAGGGTTTGGATTCTACGAGCAGTACTTC.

The V call is TRBV28, the J call TRBJ2-7; TRBD1 matches 8 bases. Germline V gene sequence: CDR1 MDHEN, CDR2 SYDVKM. Trimming cost V 10 bases and J 3 bases; bases outside gene matches: 2. CDR3 length: 11 residues. Here the CDR3 reads CAITGGYEQYF. For the CDR3, the DNA is TGTGCCATTACAGGGGGCTACGAGCAGTACTTC.